Presented here are 13 T cell receptor beta chains from one specimen sequenced in a study of control samples from healthy donors and cancer patients. The repertoire was sequenced with immunoSEQ multiplex PCR; TCRdb's copy has only in-frame clones and lacks some. The table includes under 150,000 clones, approximately 88% detected once. What was sequenced was blood. The receptors here all came from a man between 40 and 49 years old in good health.

CDR3 nucleotide sequence: TGTGCCACCAGTGACCCCAGGGACAGTTATGGCTACACCTTC. Protein product: CATSDPRDSYGYTF. The rearrangement links TRBV24-1 to TRBJ1-2; 7 bases agree with TRBD1. This CDR3 has 14 amino acids. The J segment lost 5 bases and the V segment lost 4 bases, leaving 6 bases of the junction unmatched. Germline V gene sequence: CDR1 KGHDR, CDR2 SFDVKD.

Notes on this clone: Its ends do not fully match the called genes, so a read error is possible. The gene calls are TRBV7-2 and TRBJ2-4; TRBD2 might be the D (6 bases). Germline assignment: CDR1 SGHTA and CDR2 FQGNSA. CDR3 length equals 13 residues. Here the CDR3 reads CASSLESGRQDTF. The CDR3, as DNA: TGTGCCAGCAGCTTAGAGAGCGGGCGCCAAGATACCTTC.

The chain has TRBV5-1 and TRBJ2-4; 7 bases map to TRBD2. V was pared by 4 bases and J by 9 bases, with 7 bases of the junction left unmatched. The CDR3 has 13 residues. Germline CDR1 is SGHRS and CDR2 is YFSETQ. Here the CDR3 reads CASSRMGEGIQYF. The CDR3 DNA sequence: TGCGCCAGCAGCCGGATGGGGGAGGGCATTCAGTACTTC. Supplemented by reference TRBV5-1 and TRBJ2-4, the full variable domain reads KAGVTQTPRYLIKTRGQQVTLSCSPISGHRSVSWYQQTPGQGLQFLFEYFSETQRNKGNFPGRFSGRQFSNSRSEMNVSTLELGDSALYLCASSRMGEGIQYFGAGTRLSVL.

This chain uses TRBV30 with TRBJ1-3; TRBD1 is a possible D gene (5 bases). This CDR3 is 14 amino acids long. V was cut by 2 bases and J by 7 bases, with 15 bases left in between. Germline assignment: CDR1 GTSNPN and CDR2 SVGIG (reference sequence). The CDR3, as DNA: TGTGCCTGGAGTACCACACTGGGACGCAACACCATATATTTT. Translating it yields CAWSTTLGRNTIYF.

V is TRBV7-3 and J is TRBJ2-1; TRBD1 matches at 11 bases. The V gene end was trimmed by 5 bases and the J gene end by 4 bases; junction bases not matched to a gene: 4. The CDR3 has 15 residues. Germline values: CDR1 SGHTA, CDR2 FQGTGA. CDR3 amino acids: CASSRGQGEYNEQFF. The CDR3 DNA sequence: TGTGCCAGCAGCCGGGGACAGGGGGAGTACAATGAGCAGTTCTTC. Full variable domain (rest looked up from reference TRBV7-3 and TRBJ2-1): GAGVSQTPSNKVTEKGKYVELRCDPISGHTALYWYRQSLGQGPEFLIYFQGTGAADDSGLPNDRFFAVRPEGSVSTLKIQRTERGDSAVYLCASSRGQGEYNEQFFGPGTRLTVL.

The genes are TRBV5-8 and TRBJ1-2, with D maybe TRBD1 (6 bases). Germline loops: CDR1 SGHTS, CDR2 YDEGEE. CDR3 size: 13 residues. The germline V and J ends were trimmed by 2 bases and 8 bases, with 13 bases remaining between them. The CDR3 region has the DNA TGTGCCAGCAGCTTACAGGGACCTTTGGGCTACACCTTC. Amino acids: CASSLQGPLGYTF.

The sample holds a few counts of this clone. This chain links TRBV18 with TRBJ2-7; no firm D call. The ends were cut back, 2 bases at V and 7 bases at J, with 6 bases in the middle. This CDR3 has 11 amino acids. In germline, CDR1 is KGHSH, CDR2 LQKENI. The CDR3 sequence is CASSPDREQYF. The CDR3, as DNA: TGTGCCAGCTCACCAGATCGGGAGCAGTACTTC.

V gene TRBV6-1 combines with J gene TRBJ1-5; D gene unclear. The CDR3 covers 15 residues. In germline, CDR1 is MNHNS, CDR2 SASEGT. The V end was cut by 1 base, the J end by 2 bases, with 9 bases between. The CDR3 nucleotides are TGTGCCAGCAGTGAAGGAGGGTATGGCAATCAGCCCCAGCATTTT. This encodes CASSEGGYGNQPQHF.

This clone was detected only once. The genes are TRBV5-1 and TRBJ2-1; D is unclear. The CDR3 sequence is 11 residues long. V lost 6 bases to trimming and J lost 5 bases, with 6 bases between them. Germline V lookup: CDR1 SGHRS, CDR2 YFSETQ. The CDR3 nucleotides are TGCGCCAGCAAAGTGGACAATGAGCAGTTCTTC. Translating gives CASKVDNEQFF.

This chain uses TRBV6-6 with TRBJ1-1, with TRBD1 matching over 12 bases. The CDR3 runs 15 residues. J lost 4 bases, V lost 2 bases, and 2 bases had no gene match. Looked up from germline, CDR1 is MNHNY and CDR2 is SVGAGI (reference sequence). CDR3 sequence reads: CASSYPGQGATEAFF. DNA for the CDR3: TGTGCCAGCAGTTACCCGGGACAGGGGGCCACTGAAGCTTTCTTT.

The V and J genes are TRBV3-1 (or the pseudogene TRBV3-2) and TRBJ2-5; D uncertain. V lost 2 bases and J lost 1, with 17 bases in between. Germline V gives CDR1 LGHDT, CDR2 YNNKEL (reference sequence). This CDR3 has 17 residues. The CDR3 DNA is TGTGCCAGCAGCCAAAACCACCATTCCCTCATCCAAGAGACCCAGTACTTC. Translation: CASSQNHHSLIQETQYF.

The chain carries TRBV6-5 and TRBJ2-7; D might be TRBD1 (5 bases). CDR1 and CDR2 (germline): MNHEY, SVGAGI. Trimming left V 2 bases short and J 2 bases short, with 10 bases between. The CDR3 covers 14 residues. CDR3 sequence (DNA): TGTGCCAGCAGTTACCAAGCAGGGACCTACGAGCAGTACTTC. Translation: CASSYQAGTYEQYF.

The gene calls are TRBV19 and TRBJ2-7; TRBD1 agrees at 7 bases. The V gene's germline CDR1 is LNHDA and CDR2 SQIVND (reference sequence). V trimming: 5 bases; J trimming: 2 bases; junction bases outside the gene matches: 6. This CDR3 has 14 amino acids. CDR3 region: CASSYGQDPYEQYF. CDR3 coding DNA: TGTGCCAGTAGTTACGGACAGGACCCCTACGAGCAGTACTTC.